These T cell receptor beta chains were read from a single sample in a study of OX40 agonist ivuxolimab in advanced cancers. Profiling relied on immunoSEQ multiplex PCR, and the TCRdb table lists in-frame clones only, not all of them. The sample lists just over 90,000 clones, approximately 90% occurring once. This sample comprised CD4+ or CD8+ T cells sorted from blood, obtained in a trial of the OX40 agonist ivuxolimab. The receptors come from an adult with an advanced solid tumor such as melanoma, head and neck, liver or kidney cancer. The CDR3 runs from the conserved cysteine through the conserved F or W. The D gene is left open where the match is weak.

D gene,V gene,J gene,CDR3 DNA,CDR3 protein
-,TRBV27,TRBJ2-1,TGTGCCAGCAGTTTTCCTCACGGAGAGCAGTTCTTC,CASSFPHGEQFF
-,TRBV9,TRBJ2-7,TGTGCCAGCGGCTTGGGTGGGGACGTATCCTACGAGCAGTACTTC,CASGLGGDVSYEQYF
-,TRBV28,TRBJ2-2,TGTGCCAGCAGTTTCGGGGGGCTCGACACCGGGGAGCTGTTTTTT,CASSFGGLDTGELFF
-,TRBV19,TRBJ1-5,TGTGCCAGTAGTACGGGACTGGGGGGGAATCAGCCCCAGCATTTT,CASSTGLGGNQPQHF
-,TRBV6-1,TRBJ1-1,TGTGCCAGCAGTGAACAGCACGGAGCCACTGAAGCTTTCTTT,CASSEQHGATEAFF
-,TRBV14,TRBJ2-7,TGTGCCAGCAGCCAAGATCGCGTGACTAACTACGAGCAGTACTTC,CASSQDRVTNYEQYF
-,TRBV11-3,TRBJ1-6,TGTGCCAGCAGCTTACTAACGAACTCACCCCTCCACTTT,CASSLLTNSPLHF
TRBD2,TRBV19,TRBJ2-3,TGTGCCAGTAGTATGGTCCGACGGTGGGGACTAGCGGTCACGGATACGCAGTATTTT,CASSMVRRWGLAVTDTQYF
TRBD2,TRBV5-1,TRBJ2-3,TGCGCCAGCAGCTTTGGGCGGGAGGCAGATACGCAGTATTTT,CASSFGREADTQYF
-,TRBV7-2,TRBJ1-1,TGTGCCAGCAGCGCCCACAGGGAAGCTTTCTTT,CASSAHREAFF
TRBD2,TRBV5-8,TRBJ2-2,TGTGCCAGCAGCCCCGGGAGGACACGCACCGGGGAGCTGTTTTTT,CASSPGRTRTGELFF
-,TRBV4-3,TRBJ2-7,TGCGCCAGCAGCGCCCCCGTTGGTCACGCCTACGAGCAGTACTTC,CASSAPVGHAYEQYF
-,TRBV11-3,TRBJ1-2,TGTGCCAGCAGCTTCGAGGGGGTCAGGTATGGCTACACCTTC,CASSFEGVRYGYTF
TRBD2,TRBV6-5,TRBJ2-3,TGTGCCAGCAGTTACCTAGCGGGAGATTCAGATACGCAGTATTTT,CASSYLAGDSDTQYF
-,TRBV10-2,TRBJ2-7,TGCGCCAGCAGTGATCTCGGCGTCCCACCTCGCGAGCAGTACTTC,CASSDLGVPPREQYF